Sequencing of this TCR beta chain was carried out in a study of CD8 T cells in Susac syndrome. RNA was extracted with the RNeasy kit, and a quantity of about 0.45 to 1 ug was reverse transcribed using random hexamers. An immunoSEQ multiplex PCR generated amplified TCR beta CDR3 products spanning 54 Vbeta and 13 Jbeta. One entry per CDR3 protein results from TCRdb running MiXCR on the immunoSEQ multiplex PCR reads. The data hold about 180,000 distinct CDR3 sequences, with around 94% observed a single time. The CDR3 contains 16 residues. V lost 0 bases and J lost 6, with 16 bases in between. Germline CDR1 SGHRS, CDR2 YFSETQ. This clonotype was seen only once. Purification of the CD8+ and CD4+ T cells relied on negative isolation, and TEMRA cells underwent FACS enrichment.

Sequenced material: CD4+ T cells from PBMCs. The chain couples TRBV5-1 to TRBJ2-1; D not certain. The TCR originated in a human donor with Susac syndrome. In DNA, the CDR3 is TGCGCCAGCAGCTTGGGTCACCCAAACCTCGCCAATGAGCAGTTCTTC. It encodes CASSLGHPNLANEQFF.